This TCR beta chain derives from a study of OX40 agonist ivuxolimab in advanced cancers. The V gene end was trimmed by 1 base and the J gene end by 5 bases; junction bases not matched to a gene: 5. The CDR3 extends over 15 amino acids. Germline assignment: CDR1 SGHRS and CDR2 YFSETQ. Clones were read by immunoSEQ multiplex PCR, and TCRdb kept only the in-frame ones, dropping some. The data show under 100,000 clones, roughly 91% seen once. The sample in question was CD4+ or CD8+ T cells sorted from blood, obtained in a trial of the OX40 agonist ivuxolimab. This chain joins TRBV5-1 and TRBJ1-1; 10 bases align to TRBD1. The sequence was obtained from an adult with an advanced solid tumor such as melanoma, head and neck, liver or kidney cancer. The CDR3 sequence is CASSLSRGQGTEAFF. CDR3 bases: TGCGCCAGCAGCTTGTCAAGGGGACAGGGGACTGAAGCTTTCTTT. Combining the CDR3 with reference TRBV5-1 and TRBJ1-1 gives the whole variable domain KAGVTQTPRYLIKTRGQQVTLSCSPISGHRSVSWYQQTPGQGLQFLFEYFSETQRNKGNFPGRFSGRQFSNSRSEMNVSTLELGDSALYLCASSLSRGQGTEAFFGQGTRLTVV.